This passage covers 4 T cell receptor beta chains from one sample sequenced in a study of Ad26.COV2.S vaccination and SARS-CoV-2 variants. Specified treatment: over 15 received Ad26.COV2.S at low or high dose, single or two shots; 5 received placebo; per-sample allocation not given. Vaccine and placebo recipients were sampled on day 63 after the first injection. Assay used: immunoSEQ multiplex PCR; TCRdb lists only in-frame clones, some missing. This repertoire shows about 350,000 clones, around 88% found once; its top ten account for approximately 5%. The specimen comprised peripheral blood, sampled in a trial of Ad26.COV2.S vaccine versus placebo. The receptors shown here come from a person between 18 and 59 years old who received the Ad26.COV2.S COVID-19 vaccine or a placebo.

This clone was seen a single time. The DNA of the CDR3 is TGTGCCAGTACCGGCCAGGGGGGTGAAAAACTGTTTTTT. Encoded protein: CASTGQGGEKLFF. The chain combines TRBV19 with TRBJ1-4; 7 nucleotides match TRBD1. The germline CDR1 and CDR2 sequences are LNHDA and SQIVND (reference sequence). This CDR3 is 13 amino acids long. V lost 7 bases, J lost 7 bases, and 6 bases stayed unmatched.

The V and J genes are TRBV4-1 and TRBJ1-5; perhaps TRBD1 as D (6 bases). The CDR3 has 17 amino acids. V lost 6 bases, J lost 3 bases, and 21 bases lay in between. CDR1 is MGHRA, CDR2 YSYEKL, per germline. In nucleotides, the CDR3 is TGCGCCAGCAGTGGAGGGGGGGGTATTGTGAACAATCAGCCCCAGCATTTT. Its protein product is CASSGGGGIVNNQPQHF.

V gene TRBV7-2 combines with J gene TRBJ2-1, with 12 nucleotides matching TRBD2. Germline CDR1 SGHTA, CDR2 FQGNSA. The J segment lost 5 bases and the V segment lost 5 bases, leaving 10 bases of the junction unmatched. The CDR3 sequence is 17 residues long. The CDR3 coding sequence is TGTGCCAGCAGCAAAAGTGGACTAGCGGGGAGAAACAATGAGCAGTTCTTC. Protein sequence: CASSKSGLAGRNNEQFF.

J is TRBJ2-1 and V is TRBV7-9; 7 bases align to TRBD2. The V gene end was trimmed by 2 bases and the J gene end by 0 bases; junction bases not matched to a gene: 10. Germline CDR1 SEHNR, CDR2 FQNEAQ (reference sequence). This CDR3 has 18 residues. The CDR3, as DNA: TGTGCCAGCAGCTTAATGGGGGAGGGTGGGGGCTCCTACAATGAGCAGTTCTTC. Protein: CASSLMGEGGGSYNEQFF.